This T cell receptor (beta chain) was obtained from a study of cytomegalovirus exposure and HLA in healthy donors. Study-level background: Both the approximately 120 validation repertoires and the roughly 700 first-cohort repertoires used the same platform, as reported by a later analysis. Overall study findings and caveats: Many donors carried some public TCRs, although rarity characterized most TCR sequences. Investigators reported under 200 TCR beta chains as tied to cytomegalovirus.

Worth noting for this clone: The antigen is undetermined.

The data were produced by immunoSEQ multiplex PCR, yet TCRdb's version contains in-frame clones alone and is incomplete. The repertoire has under 150,000 clones, approximately 86% of them found once; the top ten carry 7.5% to 9%. Germline V gene data show CDR1 as SGHRS and CDR2 as YFSETQ. The CDR3 has 16 amino acids. The V gene lost 4 bases and the J gene lost 5 bases, with 21 bases spanning the gap. The donors were in the roughly 120-subject validation cohort; that cohort was separate from the approximately 700-subject first cohort. Input material: PBMCs. The rearrangement joins TRBV5-1 to TRBJ1-2; the D gene is possibly TRBD1 (6 bases). The clonotype was recovered from a man aged 18 to 35 in good health and CMV-seropositive. This CDR3 reads CASSPRVGAKPYGYTF. The CDR3, as DNA: TGCGCCAGCAGCCCGCGGGTGGGGGCAAAACCTTATGGCTACACCTTC.